This T cell receptor (beta chain) is drawn from a study of blood T cell repertoires in COVID-19. Study summary: The United States, Italy and Spain provided the acute and convalescent COVID-19 samples. T cells, B-cell-depleted T cells, or PBMCs supplied cDNA or gDNA.

Original handling: Estimated nucleated cell counts came from reference gene primer amplification. Produced via immunoSEQ multiplex PCR; TCRdb's table is partial and in-frame only. The D gene and trimming were derived from the DNA, and the V and J assignments and clone size from that table. The sample comprises under 50,000 clones, roughly four fifths of which are singletons, and roughly 7.3% rests with the top ten. The CDR3 covers 14 residues. Germline V gene data show CDR1 as MNHEY and CDR2 as SVGAGI. J gave up 7 bases and V 6 bases, and 4 bases lay outside the gene matches. Sequenced input: peripheral blood. The origin of this receptor is a man aged 35-49 years with acute or convalescent COVID-19. This chain links TRBV6-5 with TRBJ1-6; 9 bases line up with TRBD1. The CDR3 sequence is CASRWDRVNSPLHF. The CDR3 DNA sequence: TGTGCCAGCAGATGGGACAGGGTAAATTCACCCCTCCACTTT.